What follows are 20 T cell receptor beta chains derived from one specimen sequenced in a study of early T cells in non-severe SARS-CoV-2 infection. TCRdb recomputed calls from the 5' RACE reads with MiXCR, one row per CDR3 protein. The sample holds approximately 44,000 distinct CDR3 sequences, less than 15% seen once. Sequencing was carried out using whole blood. The receptor set was obtained from an adult who was a healthcare worker with PCR-confirmed SARS-CoV-2 infection or an uninfected control (not recorded which).

This clonotype was seen ten or more times. The V call is TRBV29-1, the J call TRBJ2-1; TRBD2 agrees at 15 bases. After removal of 7 bases from V and 10 bases from J, the junction contained 14 bases not matched to a gene. This CDR3 has 16 residues. The germline V gene has CDR1 SQVTM and CDR2 ANQGSEA. The CDR3 loop is CSAKAEGLAGGPEQFF. The CDR3 region has the DNA TGCAGCGCCAAAGCGGAGGGACTAGCGGGAGGTCCAGAGCAGTTCTTC.

The V and J genes are TRBV27 and TRBJ2-2; TRBD1 might be the D (6 bases). The CDR3 is 15 amino acids. V dropped 7 bases and J dropped 7 bases, with 19 bases sitting between them. Looked up from germline, CDR1 is MNHEY and CDR2 is SMNVEV (reference sequence). DNA of the CDR3: TGTGCCAGCAACGCACAACAGGGAAAGGTCGGGGAGCTGTTTTTT. Translated: CASNAQQGKVGELFF.

This clonotype was picked up a small number of times. The rearrangement uses TRBV4-2 and TRBJ2-3, with a tentative D call TRBD1 (5 bases). CDR1 and CDR2 (germline): LGHNA, YNFKEQ. Between the trimmed V and J ends, which lost 0 bases and 1 base, there was a span of 14 bases. This CDR3 has 17 residues. CDR3 DNA: TGTGCCAGCAGCCAAGATCCTTTAGGGGTTCGCACAGATACGCAGTATTTT. Encoded protein: CASSQDPLGVRTDTQYF.

The J gene is TRBJ2-5, the V gene TRBV21-1; the table's D call TRBD1 went unverified against the DNA. TRBV21-1 is a pseudogene locus. The CDR3 extends over 14 amino acids. CDR3 protein: CASSPGYPQETQYF. The DNA for the CDR3 is TGTGCCAGCAGCCCAGGGTACCCCCAAGAGACCCAGTACTTC.

This clonotype showed up many times. The J gene is TRBJ2-7, the V gene TRBV4-1; 14 positions agree with TRBD2. Germline V gene sequence: CDR1 MGHRA, CDR2 YSYEKL. This CDR3 region has 20 residues. Unmatched junction bases numbered 14, after V lost 0 bases and J lost 4 bases. CDR3 DNA: TGCGCCAGCAGCCAAGAATTGAGGGGTGGTGGGACTAGCGGGAGTTACGAGCAGTACTTC. This encodes CASSQELRGGGTSGSYEQYF.

This clonotype has just a few counts. The J gene is TRBJ2-7, the V gene TRBV28; D is undetermined. The germline CDR1 and CDR2 sequences are MDHEN and SYDVKM. V lost 4 bases and J 2 bases, leaving 15 bases between the germline ends. There are 15 residues in the CDR3. In DNA, the CDR3 is TGTGCCAGCAGTTCCCGCCGAGCTCTTACCTACGAGCAGTACTTC. Encoded protein: CASSSRRALTYEQYF. The full variable domain, rest sourced from reference TRBV28 and TRBJ2-7, is DVKVTQSSRYLVKRTGEKVFLECVQDMDHENMFWYRQDPGLGLRLIYFSYDVKMKEKGDIPEGYSVSREKKERFSLILESASTNQTSMYLCASSSRRALTYEQYFGPGTRLTVT.

This clonotype was counted a few times. CDR3: CASSLMGRGHNEQFF. The CDR3 DNA sequence: TGTGCCAGCAGCTTAATGGGCCGCGGTCACAATGAGCAGTTCTTC. This chain uses TRBV11-3 with TRBJ2-1; no reliable D call. The CDR3 runs to 15 residues. The V gene's germline CDR1 is SGHNT and CDR2 YENEEA. Trimming removed 2 bases at V and 5 bases at J, with 13 bases between.

The J gene is TRBJ2-2, the V gene TRBV20-1; D possibly matches TRBD1 or TRBD2 (5 bases each). The CDR3 extends over 16 amino acids. V lost 1 base, J lost 4 bases, and 16 bases lay in between. CDR1 and CDR2 (germline): DFQATT, SNEGSKA (reference sequence). This CDR3 is CSARARGRASTGELFF. CDR3 bases: TGCAGTGCTAGAGCGAGGGGCAGGGCGAGCACCGGGGAGCTGTTTTTT.

This clonotype was recorded many times. The rearrangement joins TRBV19 to TRBJ2-4; D uncertain. Germline V gene data show CDR1 as LNHDA and CDR2 as SQIVND (reference sequence). This CDR3 region has 14 residues. The germline V and J ends were trimmed by 7 bases and 6 bases, with 16 bases remaining between them. This chain's CDR3 is CASKTGLTGNIQYF. The CDR3 region has the DNA TGTGCCAGTAAAACGGGCCTAACTGGAAACATTCAGTACTTC.

This clonotype showed up just a few times. The chain combines TRBV11-2 with TRBJ2-6, with D unclear. The CDR3 is made up of 15 amino acids. V was trimmed by 5 bases and J by 0 bases, leaving 8 bases between them. Germline CDR1 SGHAT, CDR2 FQNNGV. The chain's CDR3 is CASSVRGSGANVLTF. Here the CDR3 DNA reads TGTGCCAGCAGCGTCCGTGGCTCTGGGGCCAACGTCCTGACTTTC.

The V call is TRBV7-3, the J call TRBJ2-3; D might be TRBD2 (6 bases). Germline CDR1 is SGHTA and CDR2 is FQGTGA. V dropped 5 bases and J dropped 6 bases, with 12 bases sitting between them. The CDR3 loop spans 13 amino acids. In DNA form, the CDR3 reads TGTGCCAGCAGCCTGGGACTGATGGATACGCAGTATTTT. It codes for CASSLGLMDTQYF.

There are a few counts of this clonotype. J is TRBJ2-7 and V is TRBV18; D possibly corresponds to TRBD2 (6 bases). Looked up from germline, CDR1 is KGHSH and CDR2 is LQKENI. The CDR3 consists of 14 residues. The V end lost 3 bases, the J end lost 7 bases, and 16 bases lay between the germline ends. CDR3 region: CASSPPEGLREQYF. CDR3 in DNA: TGTGCCAGCTCACCTCCGGAGGGGCTGCGGGAGCAGTACTTC.

The gene calls are TRBV7-2 and TRBJ2-4, with D tentatively TRBD2 (5 bases). CDR3 length: 15 residues. Germline values: CDR1 SGHTA, CDR2 FQGNSA. Trimming shortened V by 2 bases and J by 7 bases, and 15 bases separated the two germline ends. In DNA form, the CDR3 reads TGTGCCAGCAGCTTAATGTTCGGGAAGGAGAACATTCAGTACTTC. As protein: CASSLMFGKENIQYF.

The chain carries TRBV21-1 and TRBJ2-5. TRBV21-1 is assigned pseudogene status. The CDR3 consists of 13 residues. The chain's CDR3 is CASNPTVGETQYF. The CDR3 coding sequence is TGTGCCAGCAACCCGACCGTGGGGGAGACCCAGTACTTC.

The chain uses TRBV29-1 and TRBJ1-2; 7 bases match TRBD1. The V gene end was trimmed by 4 bases and the J gene end by 4 bases; junction bases not matched to a gene: 6. The CDR3 runs 13 residues. Germline V gene data show CDR1 as SQVTM and CDR2 as ANQGSEA. CDR3 protein: CSVVRQGGYGYTF. The DNA of the CDR3 is TGCAGCGTTGTTAGACAGGGAGGCTATGGCTACACCTTC.

This clonotype showed up just a few times. The genes are TRBV14 and TRBJ1-2, with unresolved D. This CDR3 has 12 amino acids. CDR1 and CDR2 (germline): SGHDN, FVKESK. Trimming removed 1 base from V and 0 bases from J, with 0 bases in between. CDR3 protein: CASSQANYGYTF. The CDR3 DNA is TGTGCCAGCAGCCAAGCTAACTATGGCTACACCTTC. Variable domain in full (rest from reference TRBV14 and TRBJ1-2): EAGVTQFPSHSVIEKGQTVTLRCDPISGHDNLYWYRRVMGKEIKFLLHFVKESKQDESGMPNNRFLAERTGGTYSTLKVQPAELEDSGVYFCASSQANYGYTFGSGTRLTVV.

The chain uses TRBV7-9 and TRBJ2-1; 10 nucleotides agree with TRBD2. The J segment lost 7 bases and the V segment lost 5 bases, leaving 11 bases of the junction unmatched. Germline V lookup: CDR1 SEHNR, CDR2 FQNEAQ (reference sequence). The CDR3 runs 16 residues. The CDR3 sequence is CASSPWLAGAYNEQFF. CDR3 sequence (DNA): TGTGCCAGCAGCCCATGGCTAGCGGGAGCGTATAATGAGCAGTTCTTC.

Ten or more counts support this clonotype. This chain connects TRBV4-1 to TRBJ1-6; 7 bases map to TRBD1. Trimming cost V 1 base and J 10 bases; bases outside gene matches: 7. The CDR3 length is 15 residues. Germline CDR1 and CDR2: MGHRA and YSYEKL. The CDR3 sequence is CASSQGLQGVSPLHF. CDR3 DNA sequence: TGCGCCAGCAGCCAAGGGCTTCAGGGGGTCTCACCCCTCCACTTT.

This clonotype was seen a few times. Relative to the germline gene, one junction end is altered; a read error may explain this. V and J are TRBV6-4 and TRBJ2-1; 8 bases map to TRBD2. This CDR3 spans 13 amino acids. Germline V lookup: CDR1 MRHNA, CDR2 SNTAGT. The CDR3 DNA reads as TGTGCCAGCAGTGCGGGAACTAGCGGCAATATGCACTTC. This translates into CASSAGTSGNMHF.

At least ten counts were recorded for this clonotype. The rearrangement joins TRBV29-1 to TRBJ1-5; 9 bases line up with TRBD1. The trim removed 6 bases at V and 6 bases at J, leaving 6 bases unmatched. The germline gives CDR1 SQVTM, CDR2 ANQGSEA. The CDR3 contains 13 residues. CDR3 nucleotide sequence: TGCAGCGTACAGGGGGCTGGCGGTCAGCCCCAGCATTTT. Protein product: CSVQGAGGQPQHF.